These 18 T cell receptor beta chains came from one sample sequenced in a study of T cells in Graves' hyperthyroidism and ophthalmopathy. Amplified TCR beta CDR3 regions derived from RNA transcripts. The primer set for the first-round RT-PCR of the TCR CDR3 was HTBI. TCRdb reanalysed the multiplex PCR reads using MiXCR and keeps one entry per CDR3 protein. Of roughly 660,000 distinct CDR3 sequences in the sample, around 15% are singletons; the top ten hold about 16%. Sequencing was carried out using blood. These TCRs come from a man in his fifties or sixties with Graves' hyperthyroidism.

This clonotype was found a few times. CDR3: CASSLSLGREQYF. DNA of the CDR3: TGTGCCAGCAGTTTATCACTCGGGAGGGAGCAGTACTTC. The rearrangement links TRBV27 to TRBJ2-7; 7 bases fit TRBD2. The trim removed 0 bases at V and 7 bases at J, leaving 3 bases unmatched. This CDR3 has 13 residues. Germline V lookup: CDR1 MNHEY, CDR2 SMNVEV (reference sequence).

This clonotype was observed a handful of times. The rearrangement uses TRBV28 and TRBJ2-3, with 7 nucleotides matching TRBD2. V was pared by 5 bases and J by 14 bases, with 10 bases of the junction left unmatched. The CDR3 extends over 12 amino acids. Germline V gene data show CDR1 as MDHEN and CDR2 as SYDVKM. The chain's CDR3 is CASSTGLLVLYF. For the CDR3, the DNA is TGTGCCAGCAGTACGGGACTACTAGTTCTGTATTTT.

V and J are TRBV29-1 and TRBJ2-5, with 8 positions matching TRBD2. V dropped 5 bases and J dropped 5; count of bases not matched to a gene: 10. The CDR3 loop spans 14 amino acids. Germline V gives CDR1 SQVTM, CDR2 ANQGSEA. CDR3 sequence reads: CSVIGRADRETQYF. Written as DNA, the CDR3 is TGCAGCGTTATCGGGAGGGCCGATCGGGAGACCCAGTACTTC.

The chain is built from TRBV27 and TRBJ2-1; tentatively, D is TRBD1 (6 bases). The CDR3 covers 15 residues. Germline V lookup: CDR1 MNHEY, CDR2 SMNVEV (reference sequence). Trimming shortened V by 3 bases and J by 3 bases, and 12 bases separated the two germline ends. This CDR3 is CASSFQGSFYNEQFF. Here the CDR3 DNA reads TGTGCCAGCAGTTTCCAGGGGTCGTTCTACAATGAGCAGTTCTTC.

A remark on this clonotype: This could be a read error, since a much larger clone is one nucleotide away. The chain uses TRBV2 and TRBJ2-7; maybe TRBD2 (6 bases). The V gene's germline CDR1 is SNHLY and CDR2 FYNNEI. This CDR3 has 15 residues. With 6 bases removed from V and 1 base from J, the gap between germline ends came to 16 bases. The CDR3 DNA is TGTGCCAGCAGCCTCACGGGAGTAGCGTCCTACGAGCAGTACTTC. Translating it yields CASSLTGVASYEQYF.

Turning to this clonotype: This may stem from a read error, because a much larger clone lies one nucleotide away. DNA of the CDR3: TGTGCCGGCAGCCAACAGGGGCGCGAGCAGTACTTC. Amino acid sequence: CAGSQQGREQYF. The chain combines TRBV2 with TRBJ2-7; TRBD1 matches at 7 bases. CDR3 length: 12 amino acids. Germline lookup yields CDR1 SNHLY and CDR2 FYNNEI.

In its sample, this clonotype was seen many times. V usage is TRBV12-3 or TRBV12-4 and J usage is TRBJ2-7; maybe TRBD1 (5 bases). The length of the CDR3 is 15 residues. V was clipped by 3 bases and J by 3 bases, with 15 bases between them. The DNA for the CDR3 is TGTGCCAGCAGTTTGGGGCTAGAGTCTTTCTACGAGCAGTACTTC. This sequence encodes CASSLGLESFYEQYF.

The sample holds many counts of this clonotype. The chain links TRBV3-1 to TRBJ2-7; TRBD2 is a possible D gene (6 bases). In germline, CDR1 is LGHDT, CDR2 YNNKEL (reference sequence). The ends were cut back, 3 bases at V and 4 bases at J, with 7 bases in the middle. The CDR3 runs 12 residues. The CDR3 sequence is CASSQTRYEQYF. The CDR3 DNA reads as TGTGCCAGCAGCCAGACTAGGTACGAGCAGTACTTC.

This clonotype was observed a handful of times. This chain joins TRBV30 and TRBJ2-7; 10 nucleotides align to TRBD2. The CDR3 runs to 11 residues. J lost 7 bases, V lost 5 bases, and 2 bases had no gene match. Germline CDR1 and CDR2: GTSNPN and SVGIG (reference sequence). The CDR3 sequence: CAWGTSVEQYF. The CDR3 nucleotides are TGTGCCTGGGGGACTAGCGTGGAGCAGTACTTC.

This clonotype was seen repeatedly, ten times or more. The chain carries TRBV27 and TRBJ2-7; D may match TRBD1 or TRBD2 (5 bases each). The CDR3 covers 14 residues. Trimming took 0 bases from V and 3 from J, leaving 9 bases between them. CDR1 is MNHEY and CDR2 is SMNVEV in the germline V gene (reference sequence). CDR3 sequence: CASSLSRGSYEQYF. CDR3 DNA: TGTGCCAGCAGTTTATCCCGGGGCAGCTACGAGCAGTACTTC.

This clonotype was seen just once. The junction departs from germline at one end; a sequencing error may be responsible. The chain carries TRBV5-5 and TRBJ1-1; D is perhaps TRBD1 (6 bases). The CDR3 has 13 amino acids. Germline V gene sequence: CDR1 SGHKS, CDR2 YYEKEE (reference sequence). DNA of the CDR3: TGTGCCAGCAGGGGGGCTGGGGACACTAAAGCTTTCTTT. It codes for CASRGAGDTKAFF.

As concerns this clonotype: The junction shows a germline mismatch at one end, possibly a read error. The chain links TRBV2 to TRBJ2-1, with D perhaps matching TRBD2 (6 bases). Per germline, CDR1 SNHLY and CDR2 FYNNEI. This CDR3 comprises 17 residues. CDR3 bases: TGTGCCAGCAGTGAGCGGGGCCGACTTGTCCCCTACAATGGGCAGTTCTTC. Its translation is CASSERGRLVPYNGQFF.

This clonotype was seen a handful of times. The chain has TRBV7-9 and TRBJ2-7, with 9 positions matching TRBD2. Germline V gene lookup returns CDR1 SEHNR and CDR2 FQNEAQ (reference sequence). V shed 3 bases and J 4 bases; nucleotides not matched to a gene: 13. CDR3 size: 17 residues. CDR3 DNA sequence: TGTGCCAGCAGCTTCCAGATAGAGACTAGCGGAATATACGAGCAGTACTTC. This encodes CASSFQIETSGIYEQYF.

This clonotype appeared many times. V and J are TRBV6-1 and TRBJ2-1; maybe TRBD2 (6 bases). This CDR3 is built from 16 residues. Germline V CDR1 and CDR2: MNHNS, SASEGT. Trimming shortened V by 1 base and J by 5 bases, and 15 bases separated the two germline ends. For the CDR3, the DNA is TGTGCCAGCAGTGAAGGTAGGAGGGTCGGAAACAATGAGCAGTTCTTC. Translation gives CASSEGRRVGNNEQFF.

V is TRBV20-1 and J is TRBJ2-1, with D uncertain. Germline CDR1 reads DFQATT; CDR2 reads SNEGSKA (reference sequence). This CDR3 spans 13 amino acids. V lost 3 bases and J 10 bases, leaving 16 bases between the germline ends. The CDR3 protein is CSARPDWREEQFF. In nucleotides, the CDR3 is TGCAGTGCTAGGCCCGACTGGAGAGAGGAGCAGTTCTTC.

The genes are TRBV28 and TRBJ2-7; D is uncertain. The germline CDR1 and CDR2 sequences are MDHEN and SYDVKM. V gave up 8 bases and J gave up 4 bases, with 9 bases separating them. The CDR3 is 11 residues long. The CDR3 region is CASFSEYEQYF. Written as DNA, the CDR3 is TGTGCCAGCTTCTCGGAATACGAGCAGTACTTC.

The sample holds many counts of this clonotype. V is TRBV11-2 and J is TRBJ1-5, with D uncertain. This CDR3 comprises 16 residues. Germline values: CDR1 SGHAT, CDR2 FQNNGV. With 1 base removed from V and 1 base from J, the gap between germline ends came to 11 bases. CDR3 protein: CASSLGWQDSNQPQHF. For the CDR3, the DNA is TGTGCCAGCAGCTTAGGATGGCAGGACAGCAATCAGCCCCAGCATTTT.

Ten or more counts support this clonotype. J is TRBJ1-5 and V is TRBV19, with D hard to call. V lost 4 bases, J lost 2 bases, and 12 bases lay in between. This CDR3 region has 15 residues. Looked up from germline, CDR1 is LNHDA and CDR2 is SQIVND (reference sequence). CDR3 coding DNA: TGTGCCAGTAGTACTACAGCGGCGGGCAATCAGCCCCAGCATTTT. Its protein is CASSTTAAGNQPQHF.